Listed here is a single TCR beta chain. Indicated treatment: randomized to nivolumab then ipilimumab (arm A) or the reverse (arm B). The sample is drawn from a study of sequential checkpoint blockade in melanoma. CDR1 and CDR2 (germline): SGHRS, YFSETQ. The V gene end was trimmed by 0 bases and the J gene end by 1 base; junction bases not matched to a gene: 2. This CDR3 region has 15 residues. The method was immunoSEQ multiplex PCR; TCRdb's version includes in-frame clones alone and lacks a portion of them. This sample has about 4,700 clones; about 79% occur once, and the top ten carry 54%. The chain recombines TRBV5-1 with TRBJ2-5, with TRBD2 matching 8 bases. Sequenced material: CD8+ T cells sorted from blood (inferred from file names), taken from a patient given nivolumab and ipilimumab in sequence. This TCR derives from a human patient with melanoma. Some clones in this sample may be carry-over from other donors' samples. The CDR3 here is CASSLDGLAQETQYF. CDR3 bases: TGCGCCAGCAGCTTGGACGGACTAGCCCAAGAGACCCAGTACTTC.